This TCR beta chain was sequenced in a study of blood T cells in healthy people across ages. The use of a sample-barcoded 5' primer and a J-beta primer mix characterized a second PCR of roughly 6 to 11 cycles. TCRdb recomputed calls from the 5' RACE reads with MiXCR, one row per CDR3 protein. The sample lists about 1,000,000 distinct CDR3 sequences, around 43% seen once, with approximately 20% in the top ten. Germline V gives CDR1 SQVTM, CDR2 ANQGSEA. The CDR3 totals 15 residues. V dropped 3 bases and J dropped 11; count of bases not matched to a gene: 11. What was sequenced was blood. The TCR was taken from a woman in her fifties or sixties in good health. V is TRBV29-1 and J is TRBJ2-5; TRBD2 aligns across 14 bases. CDR3 sequence (DNA): TGCAGCGTTGAGATGGGACTAGCGGGAGTGGGAGAGCAGTACTTC. It yields the protein CSVEMGLAGVGEQYF.